This TCR beta chain was profiled in a study of blood T cell repertoires in COVID-19. Sequenced by immunoSEQ multiplex PCR; TCRdb stores in-frame clones only, minus some. This table has over 200,000 clones, 89% appearing once. This CDR3 comprises 17 residues. CDR1 KGHSH and CDR2 LQKENI come from the germline V gene. V lost 1 base and J 0 bases, leaving 12 bases between the germline ends. In its sample, this clone was seen a few times. The TCR originated in a woman aged 40 to 55 with acute or convalescent COVID-19. The V gene is TRBV18, the J gene TRBJ2-2; a weak D match, TRBD1 (5 bases). Sequencing was performed on peripheral blood. The CDR3 DNA reads as TGTGCCAGCTCACCACGGACACAGAGCGCGAACACCGGGGAGCTGTTTTTT. This codes for CASSPRTQSANTGELFF.